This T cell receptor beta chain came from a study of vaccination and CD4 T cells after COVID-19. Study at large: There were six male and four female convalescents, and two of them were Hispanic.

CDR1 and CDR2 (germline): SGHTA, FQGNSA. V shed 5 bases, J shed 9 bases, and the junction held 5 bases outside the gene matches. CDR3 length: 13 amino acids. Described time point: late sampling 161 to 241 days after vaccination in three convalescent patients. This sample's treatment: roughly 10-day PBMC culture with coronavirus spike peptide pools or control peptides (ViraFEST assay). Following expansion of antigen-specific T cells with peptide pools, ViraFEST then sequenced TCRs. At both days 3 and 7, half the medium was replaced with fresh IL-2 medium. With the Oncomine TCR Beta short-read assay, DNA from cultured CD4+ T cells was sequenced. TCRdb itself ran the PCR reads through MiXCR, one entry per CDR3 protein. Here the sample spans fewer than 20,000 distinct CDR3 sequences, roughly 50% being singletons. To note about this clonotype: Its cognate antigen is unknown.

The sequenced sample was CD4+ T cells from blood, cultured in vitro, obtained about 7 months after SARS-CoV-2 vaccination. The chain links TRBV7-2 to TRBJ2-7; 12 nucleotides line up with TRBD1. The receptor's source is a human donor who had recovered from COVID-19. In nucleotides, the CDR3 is TGTGCCAGCAGCCCGGGACAGGGGGCAGGGCAGTACTTC. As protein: CASSPGQGAGQYF.